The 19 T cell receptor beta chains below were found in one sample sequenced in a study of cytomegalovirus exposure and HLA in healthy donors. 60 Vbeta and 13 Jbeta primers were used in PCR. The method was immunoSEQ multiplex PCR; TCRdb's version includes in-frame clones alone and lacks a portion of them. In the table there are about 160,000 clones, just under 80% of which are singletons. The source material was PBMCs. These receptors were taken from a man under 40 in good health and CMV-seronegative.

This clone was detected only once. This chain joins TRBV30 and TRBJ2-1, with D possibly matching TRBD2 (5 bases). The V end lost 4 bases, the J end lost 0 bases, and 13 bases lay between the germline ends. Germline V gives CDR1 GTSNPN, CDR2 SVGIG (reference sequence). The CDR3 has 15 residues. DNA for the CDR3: TGTGCCTGGAACGAGGACTCGAGCTCCTACAATGAGCAGTTCTTC. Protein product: CAWNEDSSSYNEQFF. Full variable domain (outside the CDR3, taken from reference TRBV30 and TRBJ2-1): SQTIHQWPATLVQPVGSPLSLECTVEGTSNPNLYWYRQAAGRGLQLLFYSVGIGQISSEVPQNLSASRPQDRQFILSSKKLLLSDSGFYLCAWNEDSSSYNEQFFGPGTRLTVL.

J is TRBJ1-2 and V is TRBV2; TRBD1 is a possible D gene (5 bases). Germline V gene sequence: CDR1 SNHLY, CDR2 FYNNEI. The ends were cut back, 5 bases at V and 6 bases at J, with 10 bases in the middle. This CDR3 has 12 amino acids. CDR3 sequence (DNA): TGTGCCAGCAGTTTCAGGGCTGATGGCTACACCTTC. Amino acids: CASSFRADGYTF.

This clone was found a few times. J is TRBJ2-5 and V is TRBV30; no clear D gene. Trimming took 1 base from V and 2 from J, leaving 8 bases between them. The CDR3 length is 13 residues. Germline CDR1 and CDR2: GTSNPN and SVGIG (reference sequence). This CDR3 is CAWSGYYQETQYF. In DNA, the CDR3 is TGTGCCTGGAGTGGGTACTATCAAGAGACCCAGTACTTC.

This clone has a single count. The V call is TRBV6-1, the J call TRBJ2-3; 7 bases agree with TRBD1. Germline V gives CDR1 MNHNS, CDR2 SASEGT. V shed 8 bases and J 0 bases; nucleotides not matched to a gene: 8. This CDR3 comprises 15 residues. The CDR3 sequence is CASSWTGQSTDTQYF. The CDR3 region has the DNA TGTGCCAGCTCGTGGACAGGTCAAAGCACAGATACGCAGTATTTT.

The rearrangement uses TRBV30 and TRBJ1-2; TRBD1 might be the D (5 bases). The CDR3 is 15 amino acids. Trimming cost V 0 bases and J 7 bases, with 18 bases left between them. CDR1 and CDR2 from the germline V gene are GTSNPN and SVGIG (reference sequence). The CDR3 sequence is CAWSVRRRGSGGYTF. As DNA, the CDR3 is TGTGCCTGGAGTGTAAGGCGGCGGGGGTCCGGTGGCTACACCTTC. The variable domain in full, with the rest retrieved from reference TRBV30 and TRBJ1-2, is SQTIHQWPATLVQPVGSPLSLECTVEGTSNPNLYWYRQAAGRGLQLLFYSVGIGQISSEVPQNLSASRPQDRQFILSSKKLLLSDSGFYLCAWSVRRRGSGGYTFGSGTRLTVV.

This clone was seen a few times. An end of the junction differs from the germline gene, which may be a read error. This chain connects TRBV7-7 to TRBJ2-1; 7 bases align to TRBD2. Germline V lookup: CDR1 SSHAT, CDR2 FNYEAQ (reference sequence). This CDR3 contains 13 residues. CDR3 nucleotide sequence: TGTGCTAGCAGCCCTCTCAGGGAGGGTGAGCAGTTCTTC. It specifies CASSPLREGEQFF.

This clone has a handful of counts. The CDR3 sequence is CASSPGGRGNSPLHF. The CDR3 DNA reads as TGTGCCAGCAGCCCAGGCGGCAGGGGGAATTCACCCCTCCACTTT. The chain joins TRBV6-5 to TRBJ1-6; 7 bases agree with TRBD1. The CDR3 is 15 amino acids. Germline assignment: CDR1 MNHEY and CDR2 SVGAGI. Trimming took 6 bases from V and 7 from J; bases not matched to a gene: 9.

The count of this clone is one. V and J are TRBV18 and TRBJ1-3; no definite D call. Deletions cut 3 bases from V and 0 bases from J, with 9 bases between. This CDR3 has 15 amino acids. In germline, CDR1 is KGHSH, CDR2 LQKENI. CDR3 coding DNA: TGTGCCAGCTCACCGGGGAGGAGCTCTGGAAACACCATATATTTT. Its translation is CASSPGRSSGNTIYF.

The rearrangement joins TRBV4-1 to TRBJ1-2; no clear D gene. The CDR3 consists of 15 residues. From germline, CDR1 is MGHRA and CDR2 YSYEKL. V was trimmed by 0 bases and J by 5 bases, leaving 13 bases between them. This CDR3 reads CASSQDMGLPYGYTF. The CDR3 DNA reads TGCGCCAGCAGCCAAGATATGGGCCTCCCGTATGGCTACACCTTC.

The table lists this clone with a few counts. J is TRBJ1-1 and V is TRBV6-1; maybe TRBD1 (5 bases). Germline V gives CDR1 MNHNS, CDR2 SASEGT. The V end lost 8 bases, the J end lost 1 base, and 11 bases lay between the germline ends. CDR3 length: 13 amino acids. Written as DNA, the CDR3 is TGTGCCAGCCATCGGCAGGGGAACACTGAAGCTTTCTTT. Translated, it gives CASHRQGNTEAFF.

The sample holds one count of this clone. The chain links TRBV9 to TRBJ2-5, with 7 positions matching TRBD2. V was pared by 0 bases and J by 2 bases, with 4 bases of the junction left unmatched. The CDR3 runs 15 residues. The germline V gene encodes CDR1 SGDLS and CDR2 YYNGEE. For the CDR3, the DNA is TGTGCCAGCAGCGTAGACGCCGGGGGGCAAGAGACCCAGTACTTC. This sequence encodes CASSVDAGGQETQYF.

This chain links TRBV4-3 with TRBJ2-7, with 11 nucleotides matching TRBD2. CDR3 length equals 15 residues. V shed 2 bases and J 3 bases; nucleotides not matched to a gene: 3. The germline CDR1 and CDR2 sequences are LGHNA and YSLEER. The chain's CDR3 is CASSQIAGGDYEQYF. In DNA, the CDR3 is TGCGCCAGCAGCCAAATAGCGGGGGGGGACTACGAGCAGTACTTC.

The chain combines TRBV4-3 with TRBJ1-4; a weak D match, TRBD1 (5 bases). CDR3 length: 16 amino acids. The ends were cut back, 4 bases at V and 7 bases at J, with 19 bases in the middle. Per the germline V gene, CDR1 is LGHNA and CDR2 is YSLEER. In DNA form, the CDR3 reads TGCGCCAGCAGCCGCCGAGGTGGGGGGGTTGGTGAAAAACTGTTTTTT. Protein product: CASSRRGGGVGEKLFF.

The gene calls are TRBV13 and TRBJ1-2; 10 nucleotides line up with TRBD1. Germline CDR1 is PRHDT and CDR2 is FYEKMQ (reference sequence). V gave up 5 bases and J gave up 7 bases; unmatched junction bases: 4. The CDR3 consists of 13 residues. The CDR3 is CASSPTGGSGYTF. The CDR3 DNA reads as TGTGCCAGCAGCCCGACAGGGGGCAGTGGCTACACCTTC.

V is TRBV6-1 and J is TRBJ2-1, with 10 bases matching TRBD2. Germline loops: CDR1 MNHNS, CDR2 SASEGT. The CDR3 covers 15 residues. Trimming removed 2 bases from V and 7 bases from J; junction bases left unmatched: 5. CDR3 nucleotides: TGTGCCAGCAGTGAAATGCCTAGCGGGGGTAATGAGCAGTTCTTC. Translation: CASSEMPSGGNEQFF.

This chain's CDR3 is CASSYSRGRDNYGYTF. In nucleotides, the CDR3 is TGTGCCAGCAGTTACTCCCGGGGTCGGGATAACTATGGCTACACCTTC. The chain combines TRBV28 with TRBJ1-2; D remains unclear. Germline V CDR1 and CDR2: MDHEN, SYDVKM. The V end lost 4 bases, the J end lost 1 base, and 16 bases lay between the germline ends. The CDR3 is made up of 16 amino acids.

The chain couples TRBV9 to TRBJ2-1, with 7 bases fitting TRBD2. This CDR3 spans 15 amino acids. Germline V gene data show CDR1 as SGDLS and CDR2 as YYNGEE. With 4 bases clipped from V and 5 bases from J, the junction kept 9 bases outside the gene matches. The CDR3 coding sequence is TGTGCCAGCAGCAACACGGGGCGGGGGAACAATGAGCAGTTCTTC. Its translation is CASSNTGRGNNEQFF.

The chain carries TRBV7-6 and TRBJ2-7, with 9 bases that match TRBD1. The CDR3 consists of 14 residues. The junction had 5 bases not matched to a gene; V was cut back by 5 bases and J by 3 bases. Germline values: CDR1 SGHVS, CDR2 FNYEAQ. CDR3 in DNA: TGTGCCAGCAGCGTGGGACAGGGCCTCTACGAGCAGTACTTC. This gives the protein CASSVGQGLYEQYF.

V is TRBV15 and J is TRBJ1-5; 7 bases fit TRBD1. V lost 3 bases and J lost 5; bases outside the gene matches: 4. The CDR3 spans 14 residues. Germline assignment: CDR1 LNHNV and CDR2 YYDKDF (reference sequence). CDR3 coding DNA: TGTGCCACCAGCAGCCAGGGGGAGCATCAGCCCCAGCATTTT. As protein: CATSSQGEHQPQHF. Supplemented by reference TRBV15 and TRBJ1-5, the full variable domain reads DAMVIQNPRYQVTQFGKPVTLSCSQTLNHNVMYWYQQKSSQAPKLLFHYYDKDFNNEADTPDNFQSRRPNTSFCFLDIRSPGLGDTAMYLCATSSQGEHQPQHFGDGTRLSIL.